The present TCR beta chain was sequenced within a study of PD-1 blockade in classical Hodgkin lymphoma. Time point reported: cycle 4 day 1 (C4D1), after more than 5 weeks of nivolumab. Each and every patient relapsed after autologous stem cell transplantation, and patients got differing brentuximab vedotin exposure. The CDR3 is made up of 14 amino acids. CDR1 and CDR2 (germline): KGHSY, FQNENV. After removal of 4 bases from V and 2 bases from J, the junction contained 4 bases not matched to a gene. Using immunoSEQ multiplex PCR, the repertoire was profiled, and TCRdb retains in-frame clones only, with some absent. The data contain roughly 100,000 clones, about 92% of them singletons.

The sequences come from peripheral blood mononuclear cells (PBMCs), collected before the fourth cycle of nivolumab. The source of this sequence is a human donor with classical Hodgkin lymphoma. This chain links TRBV16 with TRBJ1-2; 7 nucleotides line up with TRBD1. Here the CDR3 reads CASSPGTANYGYTF. The CDR3 DNA sequence: TGTGCCAGCAGCCCTGGGACAGCCAACTATGGCTACACCTTC.